This is a list of T cell receptor beta chains from one sample in a study of blood T cell repertoires in COVID-19. Profiled with immunoSEQ multiplex PCR; TCRdb holds only in-frame clones, not every one. This table has about 150,000 clones, around 75% appearing once. The sequencing input was peripheral blood. The receptors shown here come from a woman older than 75 with acute or convalescent COVID-19. Both conserved end residues are part of each CDR3. A D gene is named only where the DNA matches it firmly. Clone size appears in some rows only: once, few, many, or a class for an expanded clone.

>.|TRBJ1-5|.|TRBV7-8
TGTGCCAGCAGCTTCCGCGGACGGCAATCAGGGGGCAATCAGCCCCAGCATTTT
CASSFRGRQSGGNQPQHF
>.|TRBJ2-1|TRBD2|TRBV9
TGTGCCAGCAGCCTGACTAGCGGGACCTACAATGAGCAGTTCTTC
CASSLTSGTYNEQFF
>.|TRBJ1-1|.|TRBV6-5
TGTGCCAGCAAGACCGGACTGCCCCTTGAAGCTTTCTTT
CASKTGLPLEAFF
>.|TRBJ2-1|TRBD2|TRBV19
TGTGCCAGTAGTATAGCAGCGGGGGCTCCCTACAATGAGCAGTTCTTC
CASSIAAGAPYNEQFF
>few|TRBJ1-5|TRBD1|TRBV7-8
TGTGCCAGCAGCCCAGGGACAGGGGGTTCGAGGCAGCCCCAGCATTTT
CASSPGTGGSRQPQHF
>.|TRBJ1-1|.|TRBV21-1
TGTGCCAGCAGCCCCATCGGACATGCCCCGGGGGGGGGCACTGAAGCTTTCTTT
CASSPIGHAPGGGTEAFF
>.|TRBJ2-3|TRBD2|TRBV15
TGTGCCACCAGCAATCCTGGACTAGCGGGAGGAACAGATACGCAGTATTTT
CATSNPGLAGGTDTQYF
>.|TRBJ2-7|.|TRBV19
TGTGCCAGTAGTAGGGCCGGGATCTCCTACGAGCAGTACTTC
CASSRAGISYEQYF
>.|TRBJ2-2|TRBD2|TRBV24-1
TGTGCCACCAGTGATTCTAGCGGGGGGAACACCGGGGAGCTGTTTTTT
CATSDSSGGNTGELFF
>.|TRBJ2-1|.|TRBV2
TGTGCCAGCGCCCAGTACAATGAGCAGTTCTTC
CASAQYNEQFF
>.|TRBJ2-1|.|TRBV27
TGTGCCAGCAGTTTAAGGGGGGGGACCAACTACAATGAGCAGTTCTTC
CASSLRGGTNYNEQFF
>.|TRBJ2-3|TRBD2|TRBV30
TGTGCCTGGAGGGGGGAGGGAGATACGCAGTATTTT
CAWRGEGDTQYF
>.|TRBJ2-3|TRBD2|TRBV3-1/TRBV3-2
TGTGCCAGCAGCCCCCTCCTCGCGGGGGCAGATACGCAGTATTTT
CASSPLLAGADTQYF
>.|TRBJ1-6|TRBD1|TRBV6-1
TGTGCCAGCAGTCAGGGACAGCTTAGGTCACCCCTCCACTTT
CASSQGQLRSPLHF
>.|TRBJ1-6|.|TRBV6-5
TGTGCCAGCAGTTCCCAGGGACCCCTCCACTTT
CASSSQGPLHF
>.|TRBJ2-2|TRBD1|TRBV5-4
TGTGCCAGCAGCTTGACCAGGGGGTTGGTCGGGGAGCTGTTTTTT
CASSLTRGLVGELFF
>.|TRBJ2-7|.|TRBV11-2
TGTGCCAGCAGCTTAGGGTTAGGACAGAACTCCTACGAGCAGTACTTC
CASSLGLGQNSYEQYF
>.|TRBJ2-7|.|TRBV6-2/TRBV6-3
TGTGCCAGCAGTCAACAGGGATACGAGCAGTACTTC
CASSQQGYEQYF
>.|TRBJ1-2|TRBD1|TRBV28
TGTGCCAGCAGTTCTCCGGACAGGGAGAACTATGGCTACACCTTC
CASSSPDRENYGYTF
>.|TRBJ1-6|TRBD1|TRBV6-6
TGTGCCAGCAGACCCTCGACAGGGGATAATTCACCCCTCCACTTT
CASRPSTGDNSPLHF
>once|TRBJ1-3|TRBD1|TRBV18
TGTGCCAGCTCGCCGGGACAGATAAACTTCTCTGGAAACACCATATATTTT
CASSPGQINFSGNTIYF
>.|TRBJ2-3|.|TRBV7-9
TGTGCCAGCAGCCAGGCCCAGGGCGCAGATACGCAGTATTTT
CASSQAQGADTQYF
>few|TRBJ1-4|.|TRBV6-5
TGTGCCAGCAGACAACGAGGAACTAATGAAAAACTGTTTTTT
CASRQRGTNEKLFF
>.|TRBJ2-3|.|TRBV7-3
TGTGCCAGCAGCCCGATGCAGGGTGGCACAGATACGCAGTATTTT
CASSPMQGGTDTQYF
>.|TRBJ2-1|.|TRBV18
TGTGCCAGCTCCTACGGGGATGACAATGAGCAGTTCTTC
CASSYGDDNEQFF
>.|TRBJ1-2|TRBD1|TRBV6-4
TGTGCCAGCAGTGACGAGGGGGCCGTTTATGGCTACACCTTC
CASSDEGAVYGYTF
>.|TRBJ2-1|TRBD2|TRBV4-1
TGCGCCAGCAGCCCCTCCCCAGCGGGAAAGCAGTTCTTC
CASSPSPAGKQFF
>few|TRBJ2-1|.|TRBV7-2
TGTGCCAGCAGCTTAGTTGGGACACCGAGGGATGAGCAGTTCTTC
CASSLVGTPRDEQFF
>.|TRBJ1-2|.|TRBV6-5
TGTGCCAGCACCCCGACAGCTAACTATGGCTACACCTTC
CASTPTANYGYTF
>.|TRBJ2-4|.|TRBV5-1
TGCGCCAGCAGCTTATCACAGGGTTTTGGCAAAAACATTCAGTACTTC
CASSLSQGFGKNIQYF
>.|TRBJ2-7|.|TRBV24-1
TGTGCCACCAGTGATTGTGGGGAGCCATTGGGGTACTTC
CATSDCGEPLGYF
>.|TRBJ1-4|.|TRBV5-4
TGTGCCAGCAGCTCCGCGACTACAACTAATGAAAAACTGTTTTTT
CASSSATTTNEKLFF
>.|TRBJ2-5|TRBD2|TRBV11-2
TGTGCCAGCAGCCCCAGGACTAGCGGGAAAGAGACCCAGTACTTC
CASSPRTSGKETQYF
>.|TRBJ1-6|.|TRBV15
TGTGCCACCAGCAGAGATACAGGACAGAGGTATAATTCACCCCTCCACTTT
CATSRDTGQRYNSPLHF
>.|TRBJ1-1|TRBD1|TRBV15
TGTGCCACCAGCAGGGGACAGGGGGCTGAAGCTTTCTTT
CATSRGQGAEAFF
>.|TRBJ1-1|.|TRBV7-2
TGTGCCAGCAGCTCCCTAGGGGGGAACACTGAAGCTTTCTTT
CASSSLGGNTEAFF
>.|TRBJ2-6|TRBD2|TRBV5-1
TGCGCCAGCAGCACCGGGACTAGCTACTCTGGGGCCAACGTCCTGACTTTC
CASSTGTSYSGANVLTF
>.|TRBJ2-5|TRBD1|TRBV3-1/TRBV3-2
TGTGCCAGCAGCCAAGATACGGGACAGCAAGAGACCCAGTACTTC
CASSQDTGQQETQYF
>.|TRBJ1-5|.|TRBV27
TGTGCCAGCAGTTTCAAGGGGCTTGGCAATCAGCCCCAGCATTTT
CASSFKGLGNQPQHF